The 12 T cell receptor beta chains below were found in one sample sequenced in a study of CXCR3-negative and CXCR3-positive naive CD8 T cells. Carrying UMI labels, the TRB cDNA libraries were prepared through 5' RACE. With the 5' RACE reads reprocessed, TCRdb shows one record per CDR3 protein and no DNA. In all, the sample yields about 39,000 distinct CDR3 sequences. The sequenced sample consisted of naive CXCR3- CD8+ T cells from blood. Subset: CD45RO-CCR7+CD27+CD95- naive CD8+ T cells lacking CXCR3 (TNR3-). The origin of the receptors is a human donor in good health. Some clones in this sample may be carry-over from other donors' samples.

The chain has TRBV12-3 or TRBV12-4 and TRBJ1-1. This CDR3 spans 12 amino acids. This chain's CDR3 is CASSFPNTEAFF.

V and J are TRBV15 and TRBJ2-7. Germline V CDR1 and CDR2: LNHNV, YYDKDF (reference sequence). This CDR3 region has 14 residues. The CDR3 reads CATSRVASTYEQYF.

The chain is built from TRBV6-5 and TRBJ2-1; TCRdb's D gene call, TRBD1, goes unchecked for lack of DNA. Looked up from germline, CDR1 is MNHEY and CDR2 is SVGAGI. The length of the CDR3 is 14 residues. This CDR3 reads CASSPSWGPREQFF.

This chain connects TRBV28 to TRBJ2-1; TCRdb gives TRBD2 as the D gene, but with no DNA this cannot be confirmed. The CDR3 has 15 amino acids. The germline CDR1 and CDR2 sequences are MDHEN and SYDVKM. CDR3 residues: CASSLAAGLYNEQFF.

V gene TRBV29-1 combines with J gene TRBJ2-2; TCRdb's D call, TRBD2, is unchecked because there is no DNA. The CDR3 extends over 15 amino acids. Germline V gene lookup returns CDR1 SQVTM and CDR2 ANQGSEA. CDR3 protein: CSVGLAGENTGELFF.

The chain links TRBV12-3 or TRBV12-4 to TRBJ2-5. CDR3 length equals 15 residues. The chain's CDR3 is CASNSDGVNQETQYF.

V usage is TRBV12-3 or TRBV12-4 and J usage is TRBJ2-2; absent DNA, TCRdb's TRBD2 call cannot be checked. CDR3 size: 17 residues. The CDR3 here is CASSTGTSGRNTGELFF.

The rearrangement links TRBV12-3 or TRBV12-4 to TRBJ2-3. The CDR3 is 12 amino acids. CDR3 sequence reads: CASSRSGDTQYF.

The chain uses TRBV5-1 and TRBJ2-7. Germline assignment: CDR1 SGHRS and CDR2 YFSETQ. The CDR3 is made up of 13 amino acids. The CDR3 region is CASSLDGSYEQYF.

The V call is TRBV6-5, the J call TRBJ2-3; the D call of TRBD1 rests on TCRdb alone, since no DNA is present to check it. The germline V gene encodes CDR1 MNHEY and CDR2 SVGAGI. The CDR3 is made up of 14 amino acids. The CDR3 loop reads CASNRVSAPDTQYF.

The V and J genes are TRBV29-1 and TRBJ2-5; TCRdb selects TRBD1, and the lack of DNA leaves this call unchecked. The CDR3 extends over 14 amino acids. Germline assignment: CDR1 SQVTM and CDR2 ANQGSEA. The chain's CDR3 is CSVSGQGGEETQYF.

This chain connects TRBV7-9 to TRBJ2-7; the D gene TCRdb calls, TRBD1, cannot be checked with no DNA. Per the germline V gene, CDR1 is SEHNR and CDR2 is FQNEAQ (reference sequence). The CDR3 extends over 13 amino acids. CDR3 amino acids: CASSLAGTREQYF.